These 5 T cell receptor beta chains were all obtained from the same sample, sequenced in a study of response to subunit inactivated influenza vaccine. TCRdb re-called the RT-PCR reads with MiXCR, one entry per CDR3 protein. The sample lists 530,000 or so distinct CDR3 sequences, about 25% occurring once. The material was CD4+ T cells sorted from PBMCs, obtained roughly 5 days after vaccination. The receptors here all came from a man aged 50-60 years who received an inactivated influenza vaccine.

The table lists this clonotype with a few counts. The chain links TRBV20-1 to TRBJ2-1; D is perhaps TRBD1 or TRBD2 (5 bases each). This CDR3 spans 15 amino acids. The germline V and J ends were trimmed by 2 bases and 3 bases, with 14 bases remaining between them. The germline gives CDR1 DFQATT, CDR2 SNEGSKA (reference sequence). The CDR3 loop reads CSARSAGDVYNEQFF. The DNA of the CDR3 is TGCAGTGCTAGATCGGCCGGGGACGTCTACAATGAGCAGTTCTTC.

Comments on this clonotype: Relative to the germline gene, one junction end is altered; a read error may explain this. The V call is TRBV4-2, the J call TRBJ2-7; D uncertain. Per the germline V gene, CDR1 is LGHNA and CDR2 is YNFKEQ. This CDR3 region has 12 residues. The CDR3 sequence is CASSHRRSQPHF. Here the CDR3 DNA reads TGTGCCAGCAGCCACCGCCGGTCCCAACCTCACTTC.

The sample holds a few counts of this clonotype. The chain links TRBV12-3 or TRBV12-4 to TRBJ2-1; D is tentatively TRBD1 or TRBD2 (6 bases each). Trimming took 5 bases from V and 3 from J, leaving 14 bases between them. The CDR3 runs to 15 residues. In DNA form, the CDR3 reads TGTGCCAGCAGTCTTCGACAGGAGGGCTACAATGAGCAGTTCTTC. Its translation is CASSLRQEGYNEQFF.

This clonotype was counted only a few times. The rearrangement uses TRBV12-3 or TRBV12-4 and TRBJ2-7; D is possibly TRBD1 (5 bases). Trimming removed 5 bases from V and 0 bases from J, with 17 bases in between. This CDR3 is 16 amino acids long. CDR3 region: CASSGARTLGSYEQYF. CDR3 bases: TGTGCCAGCAGTGGGGCGAGAACTCTCGGCTCCTACGAGCAGTACTTC.

The CDR3 DNA sequence: TGTGCCAGCTCACCACTCTGGTTCAGCGGGAGTAATGAGCAGTTCTTC. Protein product: CASSPLWFSGSNEQFF. This rearrangement joins TRBV18 to TRBJ2-1, with 8 bases identical to TRBD2. Looked up from germline, CDR1 is KGHSH and CDR2 is LQKENI. The CDR3 is made up of 16 amino acids. V shed 1 base, J shed 7 bases, and the junction held 9 bases outside the gene matches.